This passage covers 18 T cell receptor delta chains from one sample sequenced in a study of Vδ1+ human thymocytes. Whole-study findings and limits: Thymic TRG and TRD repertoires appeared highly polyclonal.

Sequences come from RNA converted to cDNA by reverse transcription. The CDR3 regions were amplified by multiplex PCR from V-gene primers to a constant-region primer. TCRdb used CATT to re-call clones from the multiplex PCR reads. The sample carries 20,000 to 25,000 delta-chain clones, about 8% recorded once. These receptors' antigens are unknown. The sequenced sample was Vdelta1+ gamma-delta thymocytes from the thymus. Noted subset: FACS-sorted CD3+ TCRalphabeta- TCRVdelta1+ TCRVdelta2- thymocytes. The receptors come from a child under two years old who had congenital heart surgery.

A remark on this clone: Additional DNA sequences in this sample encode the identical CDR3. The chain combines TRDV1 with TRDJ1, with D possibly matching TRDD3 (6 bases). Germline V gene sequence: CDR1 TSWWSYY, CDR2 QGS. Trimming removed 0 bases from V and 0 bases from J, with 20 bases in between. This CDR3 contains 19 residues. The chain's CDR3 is CALGELLLLRGFNTDKLIF. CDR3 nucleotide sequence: TGTGCTCTTGGGGAACTCCTCCTTCTTCGGGGATTTAACACCGATAAACTCATCTTT.

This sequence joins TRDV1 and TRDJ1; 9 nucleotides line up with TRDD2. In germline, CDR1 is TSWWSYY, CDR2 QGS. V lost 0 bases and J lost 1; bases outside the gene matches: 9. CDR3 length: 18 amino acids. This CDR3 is CALGELPTFLQGTDKLIF. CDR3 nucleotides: TGTGCTCTTGGGGAACTTCCAACCTTCCTACAGGGCACCGATAAACTCATCTTT.

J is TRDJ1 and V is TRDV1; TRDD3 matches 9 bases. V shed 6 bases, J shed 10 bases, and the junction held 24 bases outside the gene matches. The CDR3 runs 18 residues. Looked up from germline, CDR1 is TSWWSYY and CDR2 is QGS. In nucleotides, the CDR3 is TGTGCTCTTGGTGAGAATACGGGTGGGGGATATACACCGCCAGGACTCATCTTT. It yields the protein CALGENTGGGYTPPGLIF.

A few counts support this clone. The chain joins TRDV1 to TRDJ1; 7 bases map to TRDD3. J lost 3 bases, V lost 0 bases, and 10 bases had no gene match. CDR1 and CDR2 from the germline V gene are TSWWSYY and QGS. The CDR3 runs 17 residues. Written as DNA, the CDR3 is TGTGCTCTTGGGGAACTCTCCTCGGATACGGAGGCCGATAAACTCATCTTT. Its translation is CALGELSSDTEADKLIF.

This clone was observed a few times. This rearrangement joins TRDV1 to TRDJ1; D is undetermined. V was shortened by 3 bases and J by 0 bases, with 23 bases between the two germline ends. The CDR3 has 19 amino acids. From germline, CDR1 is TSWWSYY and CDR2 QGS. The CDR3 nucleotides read TGTGCTCTTGGGGACTTTTTCCCCCATTTACGACCGCACACCGATAAACTCATCTTT. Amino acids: CALGDFFPHLRPHTDKLIF.

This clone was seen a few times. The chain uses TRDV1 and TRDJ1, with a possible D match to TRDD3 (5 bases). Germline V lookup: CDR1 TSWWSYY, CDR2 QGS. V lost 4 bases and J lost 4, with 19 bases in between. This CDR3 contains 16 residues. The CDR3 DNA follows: TGTGCTCTTGGGGGACATCAAGGGGGTTTCGTCGATAAACTCATCTTT. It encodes CALGGHQGGFVDKLIF.

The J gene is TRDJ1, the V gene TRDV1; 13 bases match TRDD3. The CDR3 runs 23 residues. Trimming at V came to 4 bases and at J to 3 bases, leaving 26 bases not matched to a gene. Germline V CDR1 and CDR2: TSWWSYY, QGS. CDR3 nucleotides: TGTGCTCTTGGGGCTCCCGCTTCCTCCCCTACTGGGGGATACGCGTATTGTGCCGATAAACTCATCTTT. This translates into CALGAPASSPTGGYAYCADKLIF.

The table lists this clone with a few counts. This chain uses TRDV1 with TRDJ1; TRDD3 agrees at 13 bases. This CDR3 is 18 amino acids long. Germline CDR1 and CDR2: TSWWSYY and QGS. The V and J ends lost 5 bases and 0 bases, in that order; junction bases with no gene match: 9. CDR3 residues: CALGHRLGDTGYTDKLIF. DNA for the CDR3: TGTGCTCTTGGGCACAGACTGGGGGATACGGGGTACACCGATAAACTCATCTTT.

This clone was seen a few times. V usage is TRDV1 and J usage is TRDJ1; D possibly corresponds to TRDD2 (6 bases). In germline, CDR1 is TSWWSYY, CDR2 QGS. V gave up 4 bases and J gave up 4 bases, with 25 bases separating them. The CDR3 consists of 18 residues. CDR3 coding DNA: TGTGCTCTTGGGGGCCTCCTACCCTGGCTGATGGGTATCGATAAACTCATCTTT. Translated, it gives CALGGLLPWLMGIDKLIF.

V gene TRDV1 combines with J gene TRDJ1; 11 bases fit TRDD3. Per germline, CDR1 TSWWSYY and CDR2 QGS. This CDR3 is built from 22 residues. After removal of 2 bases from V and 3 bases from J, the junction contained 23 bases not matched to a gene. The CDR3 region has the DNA TGTGCTCTTGGGGAATTTCCAGATCCTACGACCTACTGGGGGATATTCCCCGATAAACTCATCTTT. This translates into CALGEFPDPTTYWGIFPDKLIF.

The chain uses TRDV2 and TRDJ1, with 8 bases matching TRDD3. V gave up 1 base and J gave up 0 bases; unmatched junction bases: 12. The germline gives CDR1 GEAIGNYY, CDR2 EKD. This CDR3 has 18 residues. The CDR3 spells CACDTEGLPLGDTDKLIF. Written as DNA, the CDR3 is TGTGCCTGTGACACTGAAGGATTACCACTGGGGGACACCGATAAACTCATCTTT.

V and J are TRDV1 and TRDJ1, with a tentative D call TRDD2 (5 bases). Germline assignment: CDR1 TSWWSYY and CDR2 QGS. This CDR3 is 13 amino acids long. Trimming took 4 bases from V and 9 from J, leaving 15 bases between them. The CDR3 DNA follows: TGTGCTCTTGGGGGATTCCTCCGCCGTCAACTCATCTTT. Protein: CALGGFLRRQLIF.

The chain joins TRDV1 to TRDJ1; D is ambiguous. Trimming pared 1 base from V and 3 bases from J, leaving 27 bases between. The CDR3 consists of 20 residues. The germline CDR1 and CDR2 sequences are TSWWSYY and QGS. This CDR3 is CALGEPSGGVYCPRSDKLIF. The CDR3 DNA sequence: TGTGCTCTTGGGGAACCCTCCGGAGGGGTGTACTGCCCGAGGTCCGATAAACTCATCTTT.

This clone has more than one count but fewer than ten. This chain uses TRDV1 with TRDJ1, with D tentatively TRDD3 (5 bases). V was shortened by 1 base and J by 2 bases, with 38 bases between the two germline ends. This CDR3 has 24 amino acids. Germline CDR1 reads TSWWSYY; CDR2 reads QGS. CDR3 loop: CALGEHLRPPCLIGGIVRTDKLIF. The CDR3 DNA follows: TGTGCTCTTGGGGAACACCTCCGACCCCCTTGCCTGATCGGAGGGATCGTTAGGACCGATAAACTCATCTTT.

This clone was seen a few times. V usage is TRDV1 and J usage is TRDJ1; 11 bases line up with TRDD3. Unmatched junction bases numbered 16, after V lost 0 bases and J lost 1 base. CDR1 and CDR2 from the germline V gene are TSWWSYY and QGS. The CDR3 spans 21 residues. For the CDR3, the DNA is TGTGCTCTTGGGGAACTTGGCCCGTACTGGGGGATAAGGGGGGCCACCGATAAACTCATCTTT. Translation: CALGELGPYWGIRGATDKLIF.

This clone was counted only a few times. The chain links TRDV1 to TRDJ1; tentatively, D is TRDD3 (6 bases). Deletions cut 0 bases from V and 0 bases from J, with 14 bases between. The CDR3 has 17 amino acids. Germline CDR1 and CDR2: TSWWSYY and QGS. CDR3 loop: CALGELATRGYTDKLIF. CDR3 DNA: TGTGCTCTTGGGGAACTAGCTACGAGGGGATACACCGATAAACTCATCTTT.

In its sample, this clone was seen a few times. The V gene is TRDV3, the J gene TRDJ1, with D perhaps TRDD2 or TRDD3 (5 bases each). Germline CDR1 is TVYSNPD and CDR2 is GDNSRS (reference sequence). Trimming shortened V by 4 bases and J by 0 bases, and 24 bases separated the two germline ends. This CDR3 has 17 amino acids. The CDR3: CASLPFLGGSHTDKLIF. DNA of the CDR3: TGTGCCTCCTTACCATTCCTGGGAGGATCCCACACCGATAAACTCATCTTT.

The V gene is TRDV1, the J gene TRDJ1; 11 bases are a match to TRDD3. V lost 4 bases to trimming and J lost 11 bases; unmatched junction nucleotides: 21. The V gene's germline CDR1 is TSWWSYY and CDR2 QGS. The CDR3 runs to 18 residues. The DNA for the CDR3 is TGTGCTCTTGGGGGACCGCGTTCTCCATTTACTGGGGGATATTGGCTCATCTTT. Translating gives CALGGPRSPFTGGYWLIF.